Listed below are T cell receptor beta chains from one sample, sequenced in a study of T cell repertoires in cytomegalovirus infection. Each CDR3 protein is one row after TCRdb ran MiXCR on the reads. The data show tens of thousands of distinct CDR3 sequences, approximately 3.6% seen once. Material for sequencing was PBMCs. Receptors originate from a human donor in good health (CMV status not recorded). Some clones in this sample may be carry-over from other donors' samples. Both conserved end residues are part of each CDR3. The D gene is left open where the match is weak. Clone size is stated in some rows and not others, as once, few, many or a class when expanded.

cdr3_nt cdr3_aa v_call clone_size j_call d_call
TGTGCCAGCAGTTACTCGATAAAGCCCGGGGAGCTGTTTTTT CASSYSIKPGELFF TRBV6-2/TRBV6-3 many TRBJ2-2 .
TGTGCCAGCACCTCTCGACCAGTGAATAGCAATCAGCCCCAGCATTTT CASTSRPVNSNQPQHF TRBV6-2/TRBV6-3 many TRBJ1-5 .
TGTGCCAGCAGCTTATCGGCGTGGGGGGGTGGCTACACCTTC CASSLSAWGGGYTF TRBV7-2 few TRBJ1-2 .
TGTGCCAGCAGCTGGGGACTAGCGGGAATGACAGATACGCAGTATTTT CASSWGLAGMTDTQYF TRBV7-3 many TRBJ2-3 TRBD2
TGCGCCAGCCGTCAAGCTAGCGGAGTCAACACAGATACGCAGTATTTT CASRQASGVNTDTQYF TRBV10-2 many TRBJ2-3 TRBD2
TGTGCCAGCAGCTTTGGCGGGAGACTCTCTAGCACAGATACGCAGTATTTT CASSFGGRLSSTDTQYF TRBV7-6 many TRBJ2-3 TRBD2
TGTGCCAGCAGCTTCGCGGGACAGGGGTTTTACGAGCAGTACTTC CASSFAGQGFYEQYF TRBV7-2 many TRBJ2-7 TRBD1
TGTGCCAGCAGTTACGTGACAGGAGGCTATGGCTACACCTTC CASSYVTGGYGYTF TRBV6-2/TRBV6-3 many TRBJ1-2 .
TGTGCCAGCAGCCTAGGGTGGGCCAGCTCCTACAATGAGCAGTTCTTC CASSLGWASSYNEQFF TRBV7-2 many TRBJ2-1 .
TGTGCCAGCAGCGTCGCGGGGGGGAGCACAGATACGCAGTATTTT CASSVAGGSTDTQYF TRBV7-2 many TRBJ2-3 TRBD2
TGTGCCAGCAGCCCAACTGGGACAGGGTCAAATCAGCCCCAGCATTTT CASSPTGTGSNQPQHF TRBV7-6 many TRBJ1-5 TRBD1
TGTGCCAGCAGCTTTGCCCAGGGAGGCTACACCTTC CASSFAQGGYTF TRBV7-2 many TRBJ1-2 .
TGTGCCAGCGGGAAGGACGGGGGCTTATACGAGCAGTACTTC CASGKDGGLYEQYF TRBV2 few TRBJ2-7 .
TGTGCCAGCAGCCCCTGGGACAGGGGGCGAGTTAACTATGGCTACACCTTC CASSPWDRGRVNYGYTF TRBV7-4 many TRBJ1-2 TRBD1
TGTGCCAGCAGTTTCCACGAGCAGTACTTC CASSFHEQYF TRBV28 many TRBJ2-7 .
TGCAGTGCTATTCCCCCGAGGGGCGCGGGGAACACTGAAGCTTTCTTT CSAIPPRGAGNTEAFF TRBV20-1 many TRBJ1-1 .
TGTGCCAGCAGGACCGGGACAGTCTACGAGCAGTACTTC CASRTGTVYEQYF TRBV28 . TRBJ2-7 TRBD1
TGTGCCAGTACCGGGACAGGGAAAACTCAGCTTCAGCATTTT CASTGTGKTQLQHF TRBV2 . TRBJ1-5 TRBD1
TGTGCCAGCAGCCCCAGGACTAGCGGGACCCACAATGAGCAGTTCTTC CASSPRTSGTHNEQFF TRBV7-2 many TRBJ2-1 TRBD2
TGTGCCAGCAGCTTTCAGGGTCCTCACAATGAGCAGTTCTTC CASSFQGPHNEQFF TRBV11-2 . TRBJ2-1 .
TGTGCCAGCAGCTCCCGGCCCACCGTTGATACGCAGTATTTT CASSSRPTVDTQYF TRBV7-2 many TRBJ2-3 .
TGTGCCAGCAGCTCTCGGACAGGGAATACTGAAGCTTTCTTT CASSSRTGNTEAFF TRBV11-1 many TRBJ1-1 TRBD1
TGTGCCACCAGTGATTTGTCTCGGGGGCGTGAGCAGTTCTTC CATSDLSRGREQFF TRBV24-1 many TRBJ2-1 .
TGTGCCAGCAGCTTAGATCGAGAGGATACGCAGTATTTT CASSLDREDTQYF TRBV11-2 many TRBJ2-3 .
TGTGCCAGCAGCCGGGACAGGGGGCGGTCGGCTGAGCAGTTCTTC CASSRDRGRSAEQFF TRBV7-6 many TRBJ2-1 TRBD1
TGTGCCAGCAGCTCCCAGTTCGGCGAGCAGTACTTC CASSSQFGEQYF TRBV11-1 few TRBJ2-7 .
TGTGCCAGCAGTTATGCGGGTGAGAGGCAGTACTTC CASSYAGERQYF TRBV6-2/TRBV6-3 many TRBJ2-7 .
TGTGCCAGCAGTCCCTCGGTCCGCACCCGATACAATGAGCAGTTCTTC CASSPSVRTRYNEQFF TRBV9 many TRBJ2-1 .
TGTGCCAGCAGTTTGGGACGGCGGGCCTACGAGCAGTACTTC CASSLGRRAYEQYF TRBV28 . TRBJ2-7 .
TGTGCCAGCAGCTTATCGACTAGATCAGCCGGGGAGCTGTTTTTT CASSLSTRSAGELFF TRBV7-2 many TRBJ2-2 .
TGTGCCAGCAGTTACACCTCAATCGAGACCCAGTACTTC CASSYTSIETQYF TRBV6-6 many TRBJ2-5 .